This TCR beta chain was found in a study of OX40 agonist ivuxolimab in advanced cancers. In terms of the full investigation: Ivuxolimab was an agonistic, fully human IgG2 monoclonal antibody directed against OX40 (CD134), a costimulatory receptor. Intravenous ivuxolimab was administered to patients every 2 weeks at six dose levels: 0.01, 0.1, 0.3, 1.5, 3 and 10 mg/kg. The purpose of peripheral TCRbeta sequencing was to test whether ivuxolimab changed TCR sequence diversity and led to clonal T-cell expansion. Of the approximately 54 dose-escalation patients, hepatocellular carcinoma was present in some 19, melanoma in roughly 15, renal cell carcinoma in 9 and head and neck cancer in 9. The paper reports the monotherapy dose-escalation portion (N ≈ 50 patients) of the phase I ivuxolimab trial. Patients were allowed to have had prior anti-PD-1, anti-PD-L1 or anti-CTLA-4 therapy, and approximately 40% of the dose-escalation patients had been treated with checkpoint inhibitors. Partial responses were achieved by three dose-escalation patients, of whom one had hepatocellular carcinoma and two had cutaneous melanoma. The dose-escalation cohort was roughly 87% male with a mean age of about 54 years, ranging from roughly 23 to 90. The paper as a whole reports these results and caveats: The antigen specificity of the clonally expanded peripheral T cells was not determined. At doses of 0.1 to 3.0 mg/kg, clonal expansion of both CD4+ and CD8+ blood T cells was observed from baseline to week 6. Low levels of normalized T-cell clonal expansion were also shown by some nonresponding patients. In partial responders in the 0.1-3.0 mg/kg groups, normalized peripheral clonal expansion was found to be among the lowest, especially among CD8+ T cells. After ivuxolimab, expanded clones were on average more numerous among CD8+ T cells than among CD4+ T cells.

Inclusive of the bounding cysteine and phenylalanine, the CDR3 is 15 residues long. Of the read, only the CDR3 DNA is kept; its 45 bases are in frame from base 1. According to the germline V gene, CDR1 reads LGHNA and CDR2 reads YSLEER. The germline V end is reduced by 0 bases and the J end by 5 bases; junction bases left unmatched: 5. Patients with a history of autoimmune disease or receiving systemic immunosuppression were excluded from the trial. Peripheral blood for TCR sequencing was collected from all dose cohorts at baseline, on cycle 4 day 1, and on cycle 7 day 1. Samples were obtained from an open-label, multicenter, first-in-human phase I dose-escalation trial of ivuxolimab. Adults with locally advanced or metastatic melanoma, renal cell carcinoma, hepatocellular carcinoma or head and neck squamous cell carcinoma were enrolled in the trial. Before TCR sequencing, CD4+ T cells and CD8+ T cells were sorted from peripheral blood as separate populations.

In the case of this clone: Its antigen is currently not known. No qualities accompany the bases; no much larger clone lies one base away.

Genomic DNA was isolated from the sorted cells so that the TCRbeta CDR3 region could be sequenced. TCRbeta CDR3 regions were sequenced using the immunoSEQ Assay. TCRdb limited this immuneACCESS table to in-frame rearrangements with V and J called. A share of clones is missing; checked studies link under half to unresolved V genes, and the rest is unexplained. In all, the sample holds about 74,000 clones, and roughly 84% of those were seen once. The ten largest clones take up over 2% of the sample. The chain is made from TRBV4-3 and TRBJ1-2; 8 middle bases align to TRBD1. This receptor was taken from an adult with an advanced solid tumor such as melanoma, head and neck, liver or kidney cancer. Source: CD4+ or CD8+ T cells sorted from blood, taken in a trial of the OX40 agonist ivuxolimab. The DNA is TGCGCCAGCAGCCAAGAGGACAGGGCGAGGTATGGCTACACCTTC. It is translated as CASSQEDRARYGYTF.